Listed below are T cell receptor beta chains from one sample, sequenced in a study of technical replicates of blood from four donors. The table came from immunoSEQ multiplex PCR; TCRdb's copy has only in-frame clones and leaves some out. The sample holds roughly 40,000 clones, around 97% seen once. The sequenced material came from T cells isolated from PBMCs. The receptor source for this set is a human donor in good health. CDR3s include the opening cysteine and the closing phenylalanine or tryptophan. Each record gives: D gene, V gene, J gene, clone size, CDR3 protein, CDR3 DNA. The D gene is left open where the match is weak. A clone size is listed for some rows: how often the clone was seen (once, few, many), or a class if it is expanded.

D: -; V: TRBV25-1; J: TRBJ2-7; size: -; CDR3: CASRSREGGEQYF; DNA: TGTGCCAGCAGGTCCAGGGAGGGGGGCGAGCAGTACTTC
D: -; V: TRBV27; J: TRBJ1-5; size: -; CDR3: CASSWARSNQPQHF; DNA: TGTGCCAGCAGTTGGGCCAGGAGCAATCAGCCCCAGCATTTT
D: -; V: TRBV5-1; J: TRBJ2-7; size: -; CDR3: CASSLVGQSYEQYF; DNA: TGCGCCAGCAGCTTGGTAGGACAGTCCTACGAGCAGTACTTC
D: -; V: TRBV9; J: TRBJ2-1; size: -; CDR3: CASRSDFNEQFF; DNA: TGTGCCAGCAGATCTGACTTCAATGAGCAGTTCTTC
D: -; V: TRBV27; J: TRBJ1-1; size: -; CDR3: CASSLRGFGEAFF; DNA: TGTGCCAGCAGCTTAAGGGGGTTCGGGGAAGCTTTCTTT
D: -; V: TRBV9; J: TRBJ2-2; size: -; CDR3: CASSVQGMNTGELFF; DNA: TGTGCCAGCAGCGTACAGGGGATGAACACCGGGGAGCTGTTTTTT
D: TRBD2; V: TRBV6-5; J: TRBJ2-1; size: -; CDR3: CATGRGGRKNEQFF; DNA: TGTGCCACGGGACGGGGAGGGAGGAAGAATGAGCAGTTCTTC
D: TRBD1; V: TRBV6-4; J: TRBJ1-1; size: once; CDR3: CASSQGQGFTEAFF; DNA: TGTGCCAGCAGCCAGGGACAGGGGTTTACTGAAGCTTTCTTT
D: -; V: TRBV14; J: TRBJ1-3; size: -; CDR3: CASSQLSKGQTFSGNTIYF; DNA: TGTGCCAGCAGCCAATTATCCAAAGGACAGACGTTCTCTGGAAACACCATATATTTT
D: TRBD1; V: TRBV14; J: TRBJ1-1; size: -; CDR3: CASSQDQGANTEAFF; DNA: TGTGCCAGCAGCCAAGATCAGGGGGCCAACACTGAAGCTTTCTTT
D: TRBD2; V: TRBV19; J: TRBJ2-6; size: -; CDR3: CASSKSSGRAGANVLTF; DNA: TGTGCCAGTAGTAAGTCTAGCGGGAGGGCCGGGGCCAACGTCCTGACTTTC
D: -; V: TRBV2; J: TRBJ2-7; size: -; CDR3: CASSPGGPLEQYF; DNA: TGTGCCAGCAGCCCAGGGGGGCCGCTAGAGCAGTACTTC
D: TRBD2; V: TRBV5-1; J: TRBJ2-1; size: -; CDR3: CASSLLGLATYNEQFF; DNA: TGCGCCAGCAGCTTGTTAGGACTAGCGACCTACAATGAGCAGTTCTTC
D: -; V: TRBV4-3; J: TRBJ2-7; size: -; CDR3: CASSQDGATGTDEQYF; DNA: TGCGCCAGCAGCCAAGATGGAGCAACAGGGACCGACGAGCAGTACTTC
D: TRBD2; V: TRBV11-3; J: TRBJ2-7; size: -; CDR3: CASSLGLAGGIYEQYF; DNA: TGTGCCAGCAGCTTGGGACTAGCGGGAGGGATTTACGAGCAGTACTTC
D: -; V: TRBV9; J: TRBJ2-7; size: -; CDR3: CASSVPTRDSYEQYF; DNA: TGTGCCAGCAGCGTCCCCACCAGGGACTCCTACGAGCAGTACTTC
D: -; V: TRBV7-2; J: TRBJ1-1; size: -; CDR3: CASSPWTPLNTEAFF; DNA: TGTGCCAGCAGCCCATGGACACCTTTGAACACTGAAGCTTTCTTT
D: -; V: TRBV6-5; J: TRBJ1-1; size: -; CDR3: CASSYGGKRDGTFF; DNA: TGTGCCAGCAGTTACGGAGGGAAGAGGGATGGAACTTTCTTT
D: TRBD2; V: TRBV13; J: TRBJ2-7; size: -; CDR3: CASSSPGLAGGPSYREQYF; DNA: TGTGCCAGCAGCTCCCCCGGACTAGCGGGAGGGCCGTCGTATCGCGAGCAGTACTTC
D: TRBD1; V: TRBV27; J: TRBJ1-3; size: -; CDR3: CASRTGGSGNTIYF; DNA: TGTGCCAGCAGGACAGGGGGCAGTGGAAACACCATATATTTT